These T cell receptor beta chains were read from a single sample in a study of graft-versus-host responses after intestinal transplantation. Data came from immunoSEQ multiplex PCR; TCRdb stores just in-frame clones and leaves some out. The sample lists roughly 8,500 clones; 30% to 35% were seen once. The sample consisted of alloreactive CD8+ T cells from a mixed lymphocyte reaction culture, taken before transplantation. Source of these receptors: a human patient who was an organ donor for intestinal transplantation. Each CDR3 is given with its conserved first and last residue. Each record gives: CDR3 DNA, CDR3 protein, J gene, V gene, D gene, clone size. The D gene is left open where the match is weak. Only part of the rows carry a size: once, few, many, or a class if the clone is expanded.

TGCGCCAGCAGCCAAGATAAGGAGGGAAATTCCTACAATGAGCAGTTCTTC,CASSQDKEGNSYNEQFF,TRBJ2-1,TRBV4-3,-,-
TGTGCCAGCAGCTCGTTAGCCCCATATGGCTACACCTTC,CASSSLAPYGYTF,TRBJ1-2,TRBV7-9,-,-
TGTGCCAGCAGCTTAGGTCAGGGCTTTAATTCACCCCTCCACTTT,CASSLGQGFNSPLHF,TRBJ1-6,TRBV13,-,-
TGTGCCAGCAGTCCCAGGGTGTATCGCTACGAGCAGTACTTC,CASSPRVYRYEQYF,TRBJ2-7,TRBV27,-,-
TGTGCCAGCAGTTTCGGTAGCGGGGCCTACGAGCAGTACTTC,CASSFGSGAYEQYF,TRBJ2-7,TRBV6-5,TRBD2,-
TGTGCCACCAGCAGAGATCGGGGGGGGGCTAATGGCTACACCTTC,CATSRDRGGANGYTF,TRBJ1-2,TRBV15,-,few
TGTGCCTGGACAAATAGCTATGAGCAGTTCTTC,CAWTNSYEQFF,TRBJ2-1,TRBV30,-,-
TGTGCCAGCAGTATAACAATAGCGGGACAAGATACGCAGTATTTT,CASSITIAGQDTQYF,TRBJ2-3,TRBV6-1,TRBD2,few
TGTGCCAGCAGGGTTCCCAACTGGGACTCCGAGCAGTACTTC,CASRVPNWDSEQYF,TRBJ2-7,TRBV27,-,-
TGTGCCAGCAGCGAGTCCCCCACAGATACGCAGTATTTT,CASSESPTDTQYF,TRBJ2-3,TRBV6-4,-,medium-sized
TGTGCCAGCAGTTTAGGGAGGAACTACGAGCAGTACTTC,CASSLGRNYEQYF,TRBJ2-7,TRBV27,-,-
TGTGCCAGCAGTTACCGGGTTAGCAATCAGCCCCAGCATTTT,CASSYRVSNQPQHF,TRBJ1-5,TRBV6-5,-,few
TGTGCCAGCAGTTATTTTCGGGGTCAGCCCCAGCATTTT,CASSYFRGQPQHF,TRBJ1-5,TRBV27,-,-
TGTGCCAGCAGTCTCACAGGCACCTACGAGCAGTACTTC,CASSLTGTYEQYF,TRBJ2-7,TRBV27,-,-
TGTGCCAGCAGCGTATCTCCGGGTAATGGCTACACCTTC,CASSVSPGNGYTF,TRBJ1-2,TRBV9,-,-
TGTGCCAGCAGTGAATATAGGGGGTCCCGCTACGAGCAGTACTTC,CASSEYRGSRYEQYF,TRBJ2-7,TRBV25-1,-,-
TGTGCCATCAGTAAACACAGGGGGCGCGTCGAAGCTTTCTTT,CAISKHRGRVEAFF,TRBJ1-1,TRBV10-3,TRBD1,-
TGTGCCAGCAGCTCCGGCTCCGGGTTCAGCGGGGCTTTCTTT,CASSSGSGFSGAFF,TRBJ1-1,TRBV7-8,-,-
TGCGCCAGCAGCTGGGGGGTCGGGGCCTACGAGCAGTACTTC,CASSWGVGAYEQYF,TRBJ2-7,TRBV5-1,-,-
TGTGCCAGTACCCCGGGACAGGGTTCCTACGAGCAGTACTTC,CASTPGQGSYEQYF,TRBJ2-7,TRBV19,TRBD1,-
TGCGCCAGCAGCCAAGACAGGTACACTGAAGCTTTCTTT,CASSQDRYTEAFF,TRBJ1-1,TRBV4-1,-,medium-sized
TGTGCCAGCAAAAGGGACTTTCCGGCAGATACGCAGTATTTT,CASKRDFPADTQYF,TRBJ2-3,TRBV2,-,medium-sized
TGTGCCTGCAGTAAAAGGGACAGCCAAATTTACGAGCAGTACTTC,CACSKRDSQIYEQYF,TRBJ2-7,TRBV6-1,TRBD1,-
TGCGCCAGCAGTCGACAAGACGATACGCAGTATTTT,CASSRQDDTQYF,TRBJ2-3,TRBV5-1,-,-
TGTGCCAGCAGCTTGAGTCTACCGACTTACTCTGGAAACACCATATATTTT,CASSLSLPTYSGNTIYF,TRBJ1-3,TRBV5-6,-,medium-sized
TGTGCCAGCAGCCCGTCCGGGACTAGCGGGACTCCAAGCACAGATACGCAGTATTTT,CASSPSGTSGTPSTDTQYF,TRBJ2-3,TRBV13,TRBD2,-
TGTGCCAGCAGCTTAGCCGGGGGTTGGAGGTCGGAGACCCAGTACTTC,CASSLAGGWRSETQYF,TRBJ2-5,TRBV7-9,-,-
TGTGCCAGCAGTTTGATAAGTAGCTCTGGGGCCAACGTCCTGACTTTC,CASSLISSSGANVLTF,TRBJ2-6,TRBV27,-,-
TGTGCCAGCAGCCCACGTCCCTCCTCGGGAGAGCAGTACTTC,CASSPRPSSGEQYF,TRBJ2-7,TRBV7-8,-,-
TGTGCCAGCAGCGGTAGCGGGAGGGGTACTTACGAGCAGTACTTC,CASSGSGRGTYEQYF,TRBJ2-7,TRBV13,TRBD2,medium-sized
TGCAGCGTTGACAGGGGAAGCGAGCAGTACTTC,CSVDRGSEQYF,TRBJ2-7,TRBV29-1,-,few
TGTGCCAGCAGCTTAGAAGCTAGCGGGGGGGCGGGGAATGAGCAGTTCTTC,CASSLEASGGAGNEQFF,TRBJ2-1,TRBV13,TRBD2,few
TGTGCCAGCAGCACCGCTAAAACGGCTTTCTTT,CASSTAKTAFF,TRBJ1-1,TRBV11-2,-,-
TGTGCCAGCAGCTCAGACAGGGGGCCTTTCTGGCGGACTGAAGCTTTCTTT,CASSSDRGPFWRTEAFF,TRBJ1-1,TRBV7-6,TRBD1,-